The clone carrying this T cell receptor beta chain was observed a single time. Naive CD8 cells lacked CD45RO, underwent positive selection for CCR7 and left out terminally differentiated effector memory CD45RA+ cells. Healthy HIV-negative adults without recent acute infections or vaccinations served as donors. The CDR3 runs to 16 residues. The V gene's germline CDR1 is LNHNV and CDR2 YYDKDF (reference sequence). V dropped 0 bases and J dropped 1 base, with 10 bases sitting between them. This sample is part of a study of shared clonotypes between healthy human individuals. Study-wide background: Three CD4 naive, three CD4 memory, two CD8 naive and one CD8 memory plate were used per donor.

Researchers ran the assay at a deep level. Only in-frame clones appear in the TCRdb table, and some are missing; sequencing was by immunoSEQ multiplex PCR. The table includes about 2 million clones, about 95% detected once. The chain combines TRBV15 with TRBJ1-5, with D unresolved. The sequence derives from a man aged 18-30 years in good health. The material sequenced was naive CD8+ T cells sorted from blood. For the CDR3, the DNA is TGTGCCACCAGCAGAGATTGGGATGAGAGCAATCAGCCCCAGCATTTT. Its protein product is CATSRDWDESNQPQHF.